The 8 T cell receptor beta chains reported below all come from one sample, sequenced in a study of T-cell memory formation after mild COVID-19. A single record per CDR3 protein comes from TCRdb applying MiXCR to the 5' RACE reads. The table records 550,000 to 600,000 distinct CDR3 sequences, around 15% of them present only once. Specimen: PBMCs or a T cell subset sorted from them (not recorded which). The receptors come from an adult woman who had mild COVID-19 (a few samples of this study predate the infection). Cell type and time point are not known.

This clonotype was counted at least ten times. V usage is TRBV7-2 and J usage is TRBJ1-1; weak D call: TRBD1 (6 bases). This CDR3 is 15 amino acids long. Trimming shortened V by 5 bases and J by 0 bases, and 13 bases separated the two germline ends. The germline CDR1 and CDR2 sequences are SGHTA and FQGNSA. The CDR3 coding sequence is TGTGCCAGCAGCCCACAGACAGGATTGAACACTGAAGCTTTCTTT. This encodes CASSPQTGLNTEAFF.

V gene TRBV12-3 or TRBV12-4 combines with J gene TRBJ2-2; 7 nucleotides line up with TRBD2. The trim removed 1 base at V and 6 bases at J, leaving 14 bases unmatched. The CDR3 spans 18 residues. This chain's CDR3 is CASSLGGLSGVMAGELFF. CDR3 bases: TGTGCCAGCAGTTTAGGGGGACTATCGGGAGTGATGGCCGGGGAGCTGTTTTTT.

This clonotype was detected only a few times. This chain uses TRBV12-3 or TRBV12-4 with TRBJ2-1; D possibly matches TRBD1 or TRBD2 (5 bases each). CDR3 length: 12 residues. Trimming cost V 6 bases and J 5 bases, with 8 bases left between them. The CDR3: CASRGTDNEQFF. The CDR3, as DNA: TGTGCCAGCAGAGGGACGGACAATGAGCAGTTCTTC.

This clonotype was seen only a few times. The chain joins TRBV5-4 to TRBJ2-1, with 10 bases identical to TRBD1. J was trimmed by 8 bases and V by 2 bases; bases with no gene match: 4. The CDR3 spans 14 residues. The V gene's germline CDR1 is SGHNT and CDR2 YYREEE (reference sequence). The CDR3 coding sequence is TGTGCCAGCAGCTTCCGGGACAGGGGACATGAGCAGTTCTTC. Translated: CASSFRDRGHEQFF.

The chain has TRBV4-2 and TRBJ2-5, with D possibly called TRBD1 or TRBD2 (6 bases each). The germline CDR1 and CDR2 sequences are LGHNA and YNFKEQ. The CDR3 runs to 14 residues. The V end lost 0 bases, the J end lost 5 bases, and 10 bases lay between the germline ends. The CDR3 protein is CASSQDLGGETQYF. CDR3 DNA sequence: TGTGCCAGCAGCCAAGATTTAGGGGGGGAGACCCAGTACTTC.

The chain joins TRBV24-1 to TRBJ1-5, with D unresolved. Trimming took off 2 bases at V and 7 bases at J, with 8 bases between the two ends. The CDR3 extends over 13 amino acids. CDR1 is KGHDR, CDR2 SFDVKD, per germline. The CDR3 loop reads CATSDSHPQPQHF. CDR3 sequence (DNA): TGTGCCACCAGTGATTCCCATCCCCAGCCCCAGCATTTT.

The chain uses TRBV3-1 and TRBJ2-5, with no clear D. V lost 1 base to trimming and J lost 6 bases, with 6 bases between them. CDR3 size: 12 residues. The germline V gene encodes CDR1 LGHDT and CDR2 YNNKEL (reference sequence). CDR3 residues: CASSQVGQTQYF. DNA of the CDR3: TGTGCCAGCAGCCAAGTAGGACAGACCCAGTACTTC.

This clonotype was recorded many times. V gene TRBV29-1 combines with J gene TRBJ2-1; 10 bases line up with TRBD2. Germline CDR1 SQVTM, CDR2 ANQGSEA. The CDR3 sequence is 13 residues long. CDR3 protein: CRVIAGGYNEQFF. The CDR3 DNA is TGCAGGGTCATAGCGGGGGGTTACAATGAGCAGTTCTTC.